Shown below are 2 T cell receptor beta chains from a single sample sequenced in a study of vaccination and CD4 T cells after COVID-19. The Oncomine TCR Beta short-read assay was applied to DNA of cultured CD4+ T cells. TCRdb re-called the PCR reads with MiXCR, one entry per CDR3 protein. The sample lists around 18,000 distinct CDR3 sequences, roughly 55% seen once, with roughly a tenth in the top ten. Treatment noted: roughly 11-day PBMC culture with coronavirus spike peptide pools or control peptides (ViraFEST assay). Antigens of these TCRs are unknown. Sequencing was performed on CD4+ T cells from blood, cultured in vitro, taken after SARS-CoV-2 vaccination. The receptors were gathered from a human donor who had recovered from COVID-19.

This chain joins TRBV7-2 and TRBJ2-7; D gene uncertain. V was pared by 5 bases and J by 1 base, with 12 bases between. CDR1 SGHTA and CDR2 FQGNSA come from the germline V gene. The CDR3 runs to 14 residues. CDR3 residues: CASSQSWGSYEQYF. The CDR3, as DNA: TGTGCCAGCAGCCAATCATGGGGATCCTACGAGCAGTACTTC.

The V gene is TRBV7-3, the J gene TRBJ2-3; 9 bases align to TRBD2. The CDR3 is 15 residues long. The germline gives CDR1 SGHTA, CDR2 FQGTGA. Trimming removed 4 bases from V and 2 bases from J; junction bases left unmatched: 4. CDR3 in amino acids: CASSSEGLATDTQYF. The CDR3 coding sequence is TGTGCCAGCAGCTCGGAGGGACTAGCCACAGATACGCAGTATTTT. The entire variable domain, with the rest obtained from reference TRBV7-3 and TRBJ2-3, is as follows: GAGVSQTPSNKVTEKGKYVELRCDPISGHTALYWYRQSLGQGPEFLIYFQGTGAADDSGLPNDRFFAVRPEGSVSTLKIQRTERGDSAVYLCASSSEGLATDTQYFGPGTRLTVL.